The rows below give T cell receptor beta chains drawn from one sample of a study of T-cell reconstitution after alpha-beta-depleted transplantation in children. Using its own MiXCR run on the PCR reads, TCRdb lists one record per CDR3 protein. The data hold 600,000 to 700,000 distinct CDR3 sequences, with approximately 16% observed a single time. This specimen was PBMCs from the stem cell graft donor, taken from the stem cell graft. These receptors came from a human donor who donated a stem cell graft to a child with acute myeloid leukemia. Each CDR3 is given without its conserved first and last residue. The order of the fields is CDR3 protein, V gene, clone size. Not every row has a clone size; where given, it reads once, few, many or a size class.

cdr3_aa: SAVPAGTRGTDTQY
v_call: TRBV20-1
clone_size: NA

cdr3_aa: ASSFLVDRDSVGELF
v_call: TRBV27
clone_size: NA

cdr3_aa: ASSYGETIQETQY
v_call: TRBV6-5
clone_size: many

cdr3_aa: SARGRGETEAF
v_call: TRBV20-1
clone_size: NA

cdr3_aa: ASSLASGGFNEQF
v_call: TRBV7-9
clone_size: few

cdr3_aa: SATTQANSYEQY
v_call: TRBV20-1
clone_size: NA

cdr3_aa: ASSYRGDPTPGNTIY
v_call: TRBV6-5
clone_size: few

cdr3_aa: ASSEPDRAAF
v_call: TRBV10-1
clone_size: many

cdr3_aa: ASSHVAGGPWTGELF
v_call: TRBV7-6
clone_size: NA

cdr3_aa: SARLAIIDNEQF
v_call: TRBV20-1
clone_size: NA

cdr3_aa: ASSSRTLKPYEQY
v_call: TRBV27
clone_size: NA

cdr3_aa: SAVGAGRGGAF
v_call: TRBV29-1
clone_size: NA